The 9 T cell receptor beta chains below all came from one sample that was sequenced in a study of post-analysis software for immune sequencing data. These receptors' targets are unknown. Presence of unique molecular identifiers characterized the TCR beta cDNA libraries. TCRdb processed the PCR reads anew with MiXCR; each CDR3 protein has one entry. Of roughly 670,000 distinct CDR3 sequences in the sample, about 60% were seen once. Study findings and constraints: Several TRBV segments were more frequent in patients than controls; TRBV5-6, TRBV5-1 and TRBV20-1 belonged to this group.

Sequencing used blood. Receptors were obtained from a girl aged 2-10 years with multiple sclerosis.

The rearrangement joins TRBV7-9 to TRBJ1-1, with D perhaps TRBD1 (5 bases). The CDR3 runs 16 residues. Trimming shortened V by 2 bases and J by 1 base, and 14 bases separated the two germline ends. CDR1 is SEHNR and CDR2 is FQNEAQ in the germline V gene (reference sequence). The CDR3 DNA sequence: TGTGCCAGCAGCTTAAGTTATGGTACAGGGAACACTGAAGCTTTCTTT. It is translated as CASSLSYGTGNTEAFF.

V is TRBV10-3 and J is TRBJ2-3, with 8 bases lining up with TRBD1. The CDR3 has 14 amino acids. Per the germline V gene, CDR1 is ENHRY and CDR2 is SYGVKD. V shed 4 bases, J shed 4 bases, and the junction held 4 bases outside the gene matches. The CDR3, as DNA: TGTGCCATCAGTGCTTCGACAGGGGCAGATACGCAGTATTTT. Translated: CAISASTGADTQYF.

This chain joins TRBV12-3 or TRBV12-4 and TRBJ1-5; 7 bases agree with TRBD1. Trimming cost V 5 bases and J 1 base; bases outside gene matches: 11. The CDR3 covers 17 residues. For the CDR3, the DNA is TGTGCCAGCAGTGATCCGACAGGGAGTATGAGCAATCAGCCCCAGCATTTT. It specifies CASSDPTGSMSNQPQHF.

The gene calls are TRBV7-9 and TRBJ2-6; a weak D match, TRBD1 (5 bases). The CDR3 covers 17 residues. Germline assignment: CDR1 SEHNR and CDR2 FQNEAQ (reference sequence). V shed 1 base and J shed 1 base, with 11 bases lying between them. The CDR3 DNA reads TGTGCCAGCAGCTTAGGTCTCAGGGTATCTGGGGCCAACGTCCTGACTTTC. Translated: CASSLGLRVSGANVLTF.

This clonotype was seen only once. The CDR3 DNA reads TGTGCCAGCAGTTTGATTTGGGGGACAGATCCTTCACCCCTCCACTTT. Translated: CASSLIWGTDPSPLHF. The chain couples TRBV12-3 or TRBV12-4 to TRBJ1-6; TRBD1 matches 7 bases. The V segment lost 3 bases and the J segment 9 bases; nucleotides outside the gene matches: 11. This CDR3 contains 16 residues.

The genes are TRBV30 and TRBJ2-7; D possibly uses TRBD1 or TRBD2 (5 bases each). This CDR3 has 16 residues. In germline, CDR1 is GTSNPN, CDR2 SVGIG (reference sequence). Trimming cost V 0 bases and J 0 bases, with 15 bases left between them. The CDR3 protein is CAWSVRFGGSSYEQYF. CDR3 nucleotide sequence: TGTGCCTGGAGTGTACGGTTTGGGGGATCCTCCTACGAGCAGTACTTC. The full variable domain, its missing parts supplied by reference TRBV30 and TRBJ2-7, is SQTIHQWPATLVQPVGSPLSLECTVEGTSNPNLYWYRQAAGRGLQLLFYSVGIGQISSEVPQNLSASRPQDRQFILSSKKLLLSDSGFYLCAWSVRFGGSSYEQYFGPGTRLTVT.

The J gene is TRBJ2-7, the V gene TRBV2, with D maybe TRBD2 (5 bases). The CDR3 length is 11 residues. Germline V CDR1 and CDR2: SNHLY, FYNNEI. V was shortened by 3 bases and J by 10 bases, with 10 bases between the two germline ends. The CDR3: CASSDSAVQYF. As DNA, the CDR3 is TGTGCCAGCAGTGACTCAGCGGTTCAGTACTTC.

Only one count was recorded for this clonotype. The V and J genes are TRBV20-1 and TRBJ2-3; D perhaps matches TRBD1 (5 bases). Looked up from germline, CDR1 is DFQATT and CDR2 is SNEGSKA (reference sequence). Trimming removed 1 base from V and 4 bases from J, with 9 bases in between. The CDR3 extends over 13 amino acids. This CDR3 reads CSARGRVPDTQYF. Written as DNA, the CDR3 is TGCAGTGCTAGAGGCAGGGTCCCAGATACGCAGTATTTT.

The chain has TRBV7-9 and TRBJ1-2, with 9 bases aligning to TRBD1. The CDR3 is 16 residues long. V lost 5 bases and J lost 3; bases outside the gene matches: 10. From germline, CDR1 is SEHNR and CDR2 FQNEAQ (reference sequence). The CDR3 nucleotides are TGTGCCAGCAGCACACCCGGGACAGGGCCCGACTATGGCTACACCTTC. This codes for CASSTPGTGPDYGYTF.